A single sample is the source of the 24 T cell receptor beta chains below, sequenced in a study of OX40 agonist ivuxolimab in advanced cancers. Libraries were prepared through the immunoSEQ multiplex PCR assay. In TCRdb, the immuneACCESS table is reduced to in-frame sequences with V and J assigned. These tables do not hold every clone; where another copy was compared, an unresolved V gene accounts for under half, and the others remain unexplained. This sample gives about 31,000 clones in total; 88% of them show up just once. The top ten clones comprise 38% of the sample. Specimen: CD4+ or CD8+ T cells sorted from blood, collected in a trial of the OX40 agonist ivuxolimab. The receptors originated from an adult with an advanced solid tumor such as melanoma, head and neck, liver or kidney cancer.

V usage is TRBV5-6 and J usage is TRBJ2-7; TRBD1 aligns across 9 bases. The V gene end was trimmed by 4 bases and the J gene end by 4 bases; junction bases not matched to a gene: 6. The germline CDR1 and CDR2 sequences are SGHDT and YYEEEE. The CDR3 contains 14 residues. CDR3 amino acids: CASSLPGTGYEQYF. The CDR3 DNA reads as TGTGCCAGCAGCCTTCCGGGGACAGGGTACGAGCAGTACTTC.

This chain connects TRBV4-1 to TRBJ2-7; maybe TRBD2 (6 bases). V shed 3 bases and J shed 2 bases, with 11 bases lying between them. The CDR3 totals 14 residues. Looked up from germline, CDR1 is MGHRA and CDR2 is YSYEKL. The CDR3 sequence is CASSHPGATYEQYF. The CDR3 nucleotides read TGCGCCAGCAGCCACCCGGGAGCCACCTACGAGCAGTACTTC.

This sequence joins TRBV6-4 and TRBJ2-2; TRBD2 might be the D (5 bases). Germline values: CDR1 MRHNA, CDR2 SNTAGT. This CDR3 has 13 amino acids. Trimming stripped 4 bases from V and 2 bases from J, with 5 bases between. CDR3 DNA sequence: TGTGCCAGCAGTGGGACTAACACCGGGGAGCTGTTTTTT. Its translation: CASSGTNTGELFF.

The V call is TRBV6-1, the J call TRBJ1-2, with D tentatively TRBD1 (5 bases). Trimming took 6 bases from V and 4 from J, leaving 21 bases between them. The germline V gene encodes CDR1 MNHNS and CDR2 SASEGT. The CDR3 has 16 amino acids. This chain's CDR3 is CASSETGVPGPYGYTF. CDR3 DNA sequence: TGTGCCAGCAGCGAAACGGGGGTCCCAGGCCCCTATGGCTACACCTTC.

This clone is medium-sized (0.01 to 0.1%) in the sample. The chain links TRBV7-9 to TRBJ2-1; TRBD2 matches at 7 bases. The length of the CDR3 is 15 residues. Germline loops: CDR1 SEHNR, CDR2 FQNEAQ (reference sequence). The trim removed 1 base at V and 5 bases at J, leaving 5 bases unmatched. CDR3: CASSLVGGFNNEQFF. The CDR3 region has the DNA TGTGCCAGCAGCTTAGTGGGAGGGTTCAACAATGAGCAGTTCTTC.

This clone is classed as medium-sized. The chain couples TRBV7-8 to TRBJ2-4; D remains unclear. This CDR3 contains 17 residues. V gave up 5 bases and J gave up 0 bases, with 17 bases separating them. Germline lookup yields CDR1 SGHVS and CDR2 FQNEAQ. CDR3 amino acids: CASSPTDGELAKNIQYF. CDR3 bases: TGTGCCAGCAGCCCTACGGACGGAGAGTTAGCCAAAAACATTCAGTACTTC. Full variable domain (remainder filled in from reference TRBV7-8 and TRBJ2-4): GAGVSQSPRYKVAKRGQDVALRCDPISGHVSLFWYQQALGQGPEFLTYFQNEAQLDKSGLPSDRFFAERPEGSVSTLKIQRTQQEDSAVYLCASSPTDGELAKNIQYFGAGTRLSVL.

The chain uses TRBV5-6 and TRBJ2-5; D remains ambiguous. The germline V gene has CDR1 SGHDT and CDR2 YYEEEE. This CDR3 has 13 amino acids. The V end was cut by 2 bases, the J end by 3 bases, with 8 bases between. CDR3: CASSFINEETQYF. The CDR3 nucleotides are TGTGCCAGCAGCTTTATAAACGAAGAGACCCAGTACTTC.

The gene calls are TRBV4-3 and TRBJ2-1; 10 nucleotides line up with TRBD2. Losses at the gene ends were 0 bases for V and 2 bases for J; bases not matched to a gene: 1. CDR1 is LGHNA, CDR2 YSLEER, per germline. The CDR3 runs 16 residues. CDR3 sequence (DNA): TGCGCCAGCAGCCAAGATGGGACTAGCGCCTACAATGAGCAGTTCTTC. Protein product: CASSQDGTSAYNEQFF.

This clone was recorded once. The chain has TRBV11-2 and TRBJ2-1, with unresolved D. Looked up from germline, CDR1 is SGHAT and CDR2 is FQNNGV. The CDR3 length is 14 residues. V was cut by 2 bases and J by 2 bases, with 7 bases left in between. CDR3 sequence reads: CASSLIRTYNEQFF. The CDR3 DNA reads as TGTGCCAGCAGCTTAATAAGGACCTACAATGAGCAGTTCTTC. Together with reference TRBV11-2 and TRBJ2-1, the CDR3 gives the full variable domain: EAGVAQSPRYKIIEKRQSVAFWCNPISGHATLYWYQQILGQGPKLLIQFQNNGVVDDSQLPKDRFSAERLKGVDSTLKIQPAKLEDSAVYLCASSLIRTYNEQFFGPGTRLTVL.

The chain joins TRBV5-1 to TRBJ2-3; D ambiguous. The germline V and J ends were trimmed by 2 bases and 0 bases, with 10 bases remaining between them. Germline loops: CDR1 SGHRS, CDR2 YFSETQ. The CDR3 extends over 15 amino acids. The CDR3 reads CASSFSVTSTDTQYF. DNA of the CDR3: TGCGCCAGCAGCTTTAGTGTTACTAGCACAGATACGCAGTATTTT.

This clone showed up just once. The rearrangement joins TRBV7-9 to TRBJ2-2; 7 nucleotides align to TRBD2. Trimming took 5 bases from V and 3 from J; bases not matched to a gene: 9. This CDR3 contains 16 residues. CDR1 is SEHNR and CDR2 is FQNEAQ in the germline V gene (reference sequence). The CDR3 DNA reads TGTGCCAGCAGCGCGGGACTACCCGGAGACACCGGGGAGCTGTTTTTT. Translating gives CASSAGLPGDTGELFF.

The gene calls are TRBV7-9 and TRBJ2-7, with 8 bases matching TRBD2. This CDR3 is built from 14 residues. V shed 7 bases and J 7 bases; nucleotides not matched to a gene: 12. In germline, CDR1 is SEHNR, CDR2 FQNEAQ (reference sequence). The CDR3 DNA is TGTGCCAGCAACGATAGCGGGGAGGATGGGGAGCAGTACTTC. Its translation is CASNDSGEDGEQYF.

The V gene is TRBV7-9, the J gene TRBJ2-7, with TRBD1 identical over 9 bases. With V trimmed by 5 bases and J by 6 bases, 5 bases remained unmatched. Germline CDR1 and CDR2: SEHNR and FQNEAQ (reference sequence). There are 13 residues in the CDR3. CDR3 sequence reads: CASSLGQGREQYF. The CDR3 nucleotides are TGTGCCAGCAGCCTAGGACAGGGGCGCGAGCAGTACTTC.

The sample holds one count of this clone. The chain couples TRBV7-2 to TRBJ2-5; D gene ambiguous. Germline assignment: CDR1 SGHTA and CDR2 FQGNSA. Trimming stripped 2 bases from V and 5 bases from J, with 15 bases between. This CDR3 has 15 residues. CDR3 sequence: CASSLILISSETQYF. In nucleotides, the CDR3 is TGTGCCAGCAGCTTAATTCTTATTAGTTCGGAGACCCAGTACTTC.

The table lists this clone with a count of one. The chain is built from TRBV25-1 and TRBJ2-3, with TRBD2 as a possible D gene (6 bases). Trimming stripped 4 bases from V and 6 bases from J, with 8 bases between. This CDR3 contains 12 residues. The germline V gene has CDR1 MGHDK and CDR2 SYGVNS. CDR3 loop: CASSVAADTQYF. The CDR3 region has the DNA TGTGCCAGCAGTGTAGCGGCGGATACGCAGTATTTT.

This clone was seen just once. This rearrangement joins TRBV19 to TRBJ1-3; D remains unclear. This CDR3 is built from 17 residues. Looked up from germline, CDR1 is LNHDA and CDR2 is SQIVND (reference sequence). V lost 0 bases and J 0 bases, leaving 12 bases between the germline ends. Here the CDR3 reads CASSIDLGGLSGNTIYF. The CDR3 DNA reads TGTGCCAGTAGTATAGATCTGGGCGGACTCTCTGGAAACACCATATATTTT.

This sequence joins TRBV7-8 and TRBJ2-6, with D possibly called TRBD1 or TRBD2 (6 bases each). Trimming removed 7 bases from V and 1 base from J, with 20 bases in between. CDR1 is SGHVS, CDR2 FQNEAQ, per germline. The CDR3 totals 18 residues. The CDR3 region has the DNA TGTGCCAGCACCCCCTCGGAGGGGGGACTGTCTGGGGCCAACGTCCTGACTTTC. Protein product: CASTPSEGGLSGANVLTF.

This chain links TRBV28 with TRBJ2-1; possibly TRBD1 for D (6 bases). Germline-derived CDR1 and CDR2 are MDHEN and SYDVKM. The CDR3 totals 13 residues. Trimming took off 4 bases at V and 3 bases at J, with 7 bases between the two ends. The DNA of the CDR3 is TGTGCCAGCAGTTCGGACAGCTACAATGAGCAGTTCTTC. It yields the protein CASSSDSYNEQFF.

J is TRBJ1-5 and V is TRBV7-8; D may be TRBD1 (5 bases). CDR1 is SGHVS, CDR2 FQNEAQ, per germline. Trimming took 2 bases from V and 1 from J, leaving 21 bases between them. This CDR3 is built from 19 residues. CDR3 loop: CASSLSTALLPRSNQPQHF. The CDR3 region has the DNA TGTGCCAGCAGCTTATCGACAGCGCTTCTTCCTCGGAGCAATCAGCCCCAGCATTTT.

The J gene is TRBJ1-5, the V gene TRBV27, with a tentative D call TRBD1 (6 bases). The V end was cut by 2 bases, the J end by 6 bases, with 14 bases between. The CDR3 is made up of 15 amino acids. The germline CDR1 and CDR2 sequences are MNHEY and SMNVEV (reference sequence). The chain's CDR3 is CASSLLGGAIQPQHF. The CDR3 bases are TGTGCCAGCAGTTTACTGGGGGGGGCGATTCAGCCCCAGCATTTT.

A word on this clone: At one end, the junction sequence differs from germline, possibly due to a read error. The rearrangement uses TRBV7-7 and TRBJ1-4, with D maybe TRBD1 (5 bases). This CDR3 region has 18 residues. The germline CDR1 and CDR2 sequences are SSHAT and FNYEAQ (reference sequence). As DNA, the CDR3 is TGTGCTAGCAGCCCGGGGACTCTGAACCTTGCAACTAATGAAAAACTGTTTTTT. It codes for CASSPGTLNLATNEKLFF.

This rearrangement joins TRBV9 to TRBJ1-5, with a weak D call TRBD1 (5 bases). This CDR3 spans 14 amino acids. CDR1 SGDLS and CDR2 YYNGEE come from the germline V gene. The germline V and J ends were trimmed by 0 bases and 5 bases, with 9 bases remaining between them. The CDR3, as DNA: TGTGCCAGCAGCGTAGAAGGAGGGGATCAGCCCCAGCATTTT. This translates into CASSVEGGDQPQHF. The full variable domain, completed using reference TRBV9 and TRBJ1-5, is DSGVTQTPKHLITATGQRVTLRCSPRSGDLSVYWYQQSLDQGLQFLIQYYNGEERAKGNILERFSAQQFPDLHSELNLSSLELGDSALYFCASSVEGGDQPQHFGDGTRLSIL.

V and J are TRBV14 and TRBJ2-7, with D possibly TRBD1 on 5 matching bases. V was pared by 4 bases and J by 9 bases, with 16 bases between. Germline V gives CDR1 SGHDN, CDR2 FVKESK. The CDR3 contains 13 residues. CDR3 DNA: TGTGCCAGCAGCCCCTACAGGTTTTCTGGGCAGTACTTC. It translates to CASSPYRFSGQYF.

The chain joins TRBV10-2 to TRBJ1-2; no firm D call. Germline V gene sequence: CDR1 WSHSY, CDR2 SAAADI. The CDR3 extends over 17 amino acids. Trimming took 0 bases from V and 0 from J, leaving 14 bases between them. CDR3 protein: CASSESDRWGPNYGYTF. The CDR3 DNA follows: TGCGCCAGCAGTGAGTCCGACCGATGGGGTCCTAACTATGGCTACACCTTC.